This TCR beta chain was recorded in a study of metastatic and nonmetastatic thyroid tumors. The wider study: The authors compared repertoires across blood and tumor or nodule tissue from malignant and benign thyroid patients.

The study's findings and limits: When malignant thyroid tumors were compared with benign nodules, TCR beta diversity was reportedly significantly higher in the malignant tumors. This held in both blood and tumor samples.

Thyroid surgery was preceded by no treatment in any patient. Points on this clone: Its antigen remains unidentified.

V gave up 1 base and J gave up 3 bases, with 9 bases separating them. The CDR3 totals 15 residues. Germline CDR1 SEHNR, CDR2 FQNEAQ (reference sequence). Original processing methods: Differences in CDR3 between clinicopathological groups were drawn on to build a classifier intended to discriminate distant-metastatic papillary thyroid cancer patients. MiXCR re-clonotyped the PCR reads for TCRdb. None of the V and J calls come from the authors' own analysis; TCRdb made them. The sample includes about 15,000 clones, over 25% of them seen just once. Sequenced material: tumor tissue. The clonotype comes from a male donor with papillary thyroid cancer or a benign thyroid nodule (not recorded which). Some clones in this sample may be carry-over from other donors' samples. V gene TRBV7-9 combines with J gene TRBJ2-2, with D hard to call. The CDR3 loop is CASSLEGLHTGELFF. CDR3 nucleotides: TGTGCCAGCAGCTTAGAAGGGTTGCACACCGGGGAGCTGTTTTTT.